This T cell receptor (beta chain) was captured by sequencing in a study of T-cell memory formation after mild COVID-19. The germline V gene encodes CDR1 DFQATT and CDR2 SNEGSKA (reference sequence). The V and J ends lost 1 base and 0 bases respectively, with 7 bases between them. There are 14 residues in the CDR3. This clonotype showed up just a few times. Its target is unknown. TCRdb independently ran MiXCR on the 5' RACE reads; one entry per CDR3 protein. This table holds more than 110,000 distinct CDR3 sequences, roughly 13% found once. Findings of the study overall: Pre-infection memory contained some responding clones, which suggested that cross-reactive memory had joined. Mainly CM and EM harbored the contracting CD4+ clones; mainly EMRA harbored the CD8+ ones.

The chain combines TRBV20-1 with TRBJ2-1; the D is unclear. The specimen was PBMCs or a T cell subset sorted from them (not recorded which). The receptor was derived from an adult woman who had mild COVID-19 (a few samples of this study predate the infection). Cell type and time point are not known. CDR3 DNA sequence: TGCAGTGCTAGAGCGGCAAGCTCCTACAATGAGCAGTTCTTC. It translates to CSARAASSYNEQFF.